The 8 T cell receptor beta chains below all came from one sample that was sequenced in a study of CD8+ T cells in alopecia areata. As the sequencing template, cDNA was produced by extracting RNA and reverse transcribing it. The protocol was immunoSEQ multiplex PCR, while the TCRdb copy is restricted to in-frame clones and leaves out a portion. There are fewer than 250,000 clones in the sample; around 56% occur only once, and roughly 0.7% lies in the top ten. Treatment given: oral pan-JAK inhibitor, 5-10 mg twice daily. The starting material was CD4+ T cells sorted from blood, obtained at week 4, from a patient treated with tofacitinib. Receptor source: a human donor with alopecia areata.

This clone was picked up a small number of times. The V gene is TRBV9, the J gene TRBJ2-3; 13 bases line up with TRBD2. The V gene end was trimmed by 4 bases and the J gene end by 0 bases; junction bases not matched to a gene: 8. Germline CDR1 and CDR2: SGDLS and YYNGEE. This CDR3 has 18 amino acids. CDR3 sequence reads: CASSPTGTSGKSTDTQYF. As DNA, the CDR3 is TGTGCCAGCAGCCCGACCGGGACTAGCGGGAAGAGCACAGATACGCAGTATTTT.

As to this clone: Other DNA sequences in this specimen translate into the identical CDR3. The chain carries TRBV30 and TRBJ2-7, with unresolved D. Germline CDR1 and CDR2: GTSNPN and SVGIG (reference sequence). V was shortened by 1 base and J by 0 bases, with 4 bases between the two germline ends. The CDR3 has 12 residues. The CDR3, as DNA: TGTGCCTGGAGTGGAGGCTCCTACGAGCAGTACTTC. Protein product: CAWSGGSYEQYF.

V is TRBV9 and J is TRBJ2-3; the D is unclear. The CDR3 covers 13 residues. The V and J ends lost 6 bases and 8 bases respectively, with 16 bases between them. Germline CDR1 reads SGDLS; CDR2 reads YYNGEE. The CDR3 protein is CASTTMGSPTQYF. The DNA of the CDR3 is TGTGCCAGCACCACCATGGGGTCCCCTACGCAGTATTTT.

CDR3 in DNA: TGTGCCAGCATCGAGCAGGGCCAGGAGAGTGGTTACACCTTC. Translated: CASIEQGQESGYTF. J is TRBJ1-2 and V is TRBV7-9; tentatively, D is TRBD1 (5 bases). The germline V gene has CDR1 SEHNR and CDR2 FQNEAQ (reference sequence). Trimming removed 7 bases at V and 11 bases at J, with 23 bases between. This CDR3 has 14 residues.

As DNA, the CDR3 is TGTGCCAGCAGTGAAATGGGAGTAGGCACCATATATTTT. Protein: CASSEMGVGTIYF. V usage is TRBV25-1 and J usage is TRBJ1-3; no clear D. This CDR3 spans 13 amino acids. V was trimmed by 2 bases and J by 9 bases, leaving 11 bases between them. CDR1 is MGHDK, CDR2 SYGVNS, per germline.

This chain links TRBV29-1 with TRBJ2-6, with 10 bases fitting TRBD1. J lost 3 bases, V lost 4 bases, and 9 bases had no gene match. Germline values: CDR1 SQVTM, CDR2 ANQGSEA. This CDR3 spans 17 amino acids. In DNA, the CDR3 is TGCAGCGTTGTAGGAGACAGGGGGCTAGGTGGGGCCAACGTCCTGACTTTC. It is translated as CSVVGDRGLGGANVLTF.

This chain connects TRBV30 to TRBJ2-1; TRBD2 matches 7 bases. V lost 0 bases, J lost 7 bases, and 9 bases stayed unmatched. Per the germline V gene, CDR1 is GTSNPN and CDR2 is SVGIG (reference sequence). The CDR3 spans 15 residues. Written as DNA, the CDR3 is TGTGCCTGGAGTGTTCGCGGGAGCACTCTGAATGAGCAGTTCTTC. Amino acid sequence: CAWSVRGSTLNEQFF.

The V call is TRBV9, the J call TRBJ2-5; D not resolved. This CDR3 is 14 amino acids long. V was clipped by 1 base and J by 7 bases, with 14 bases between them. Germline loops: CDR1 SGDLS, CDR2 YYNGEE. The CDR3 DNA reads TGTGCCAGCAGCGTACGGACCAACCGTGGGACCCAGTACTTC. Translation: CASSVRTNRGTQYF.